This paragraph covers one T cell receptor (beta chain) sequence. These data are taken from a study of blood T cell repertoires in COVID-19. Profiled with immunoSEQ multiplex PCR; TCRdb holds only in-frame clones, not every one. The sample includes 400,000 to 500,000 clones, roughly 88% of them seen just once. This CDR3 has 17 amino acids. V was clipped by 5 bases and J by 3 bases; unmatched bases: 13. Germline lookup yields CDR1 MNHNY and CDR2 SVGAGI (reference sequence). The sequence was collected from a woman between 18 and 30 years old who had been exposed to COVID-19. The chain carries TRBV6-6 and TRBJ2-7, with 10 bases that match TRBD1. The sequencing input was PBMCs or T cells enriched from blood (not recorded which). In DNA, the CDR3 is TGTGCCAGCAGTCCCTCCCCGTTGACAGGGGGCTTCTACGAGCAGTACTTC. It codes for CASSPSPLTGGFYEQYF.